A selection of T cell receptor beta chains follows, all from one sample in a study of cytomegalovirus exposure and HLA in healthy donors. The method was immunoSEQ multiplex PCR; TCRdb's version includes in-frame clones alone and lacks a portion of them. Of 200,000 or so clones in the sample, about 77% are singletons; the top ten hold roughly 6%. The sample consisted of PBMCs. Every receptor here comes from a woman aged 25-40 years in good health and CMV-seropositive. The CDR3 runs from the conserved cysteine through the conserved F or W.

V gene	J gene	CDR3 protein
TRBV20-1	TRBJ2-2	CSASQKRELFF
TRBV19	TRBJ2-1	CASNQGGDHNEQFF
TRBV5-1	TRBJ1-3	CASSLGTADTSGNTIYF
TRBV4-1	TRBJ2-6	CASSPVDMPLSGANVLTF
TRBV5-1	TRBJ2-7	CASSLDRSFYEQYF
TRBV7-8	TRBJ1-2	CATSGGDYGYTF
TRBV5-1	TRBJ2-2	CASSEHLAQANTGELFF
TRBV19	TRBJ1-1	CASSKRQDTEAFF
TRBV6-4	TRBJ2-3	CASIRGVDTQYF
TRBV7-9	TRBJ1-5	CASSLEGAQPQHF
TRBV9	TRBJ1-1	CASSVVRTGTEAFF
TRBV27	TRBJ1-2	CASSPQLGRGDYGYTF
TRBV7-3	TRBJ1-6	CASSLEGTGNSPLHF
TRBV5-6	TRBJ2-7	CASTPVGTFYEQYF
TRBV27	TRBJ1-2	CASSPQGANGYTF
TRBV6-5	TRBJ2-7	CASRDLGHTSYEQYF
TRBV6-5	TRBJ2-2	CASSQVRTGELFF
TRBV7-9	TRBJ2-5	CASRPGTSGGLETQYF
TRBV10-2	TRBJ1-2	CASSEVRGGYTF
TRBV4-1	TRBJ2-3	CASRLGGARDTQYF